A single sample gave rise to the 7 T cell receptor beta chains below, sequenced in a study of Graves' ophthalmopathy and Graves' hyperthyroidism. The TCR beta CDR3 regions underwent amplification from RNA transcripts. HTBI-primed RT-PCR formed the first round, and a multiplex PCR formed the second. TCRdb re-called the multiplex PCR reads with MiXCR, one entry per CDR3 protein. The top ten clones hold more than 35% of a sample with approximately 210,000 distinct CDR3 sequences, approximately 21% of them seen once. Source material: peripheral blood. These receptors came from a woman aged 50 to 60 with Graves' ophthalmopathy.

This clonotype was counted many times. The V and J genes are TRBV28 and TRBJ2-5, with D perhaps given as TRBD1 or TRBD2 (6 bases each). Between the trimmed V and J ends, which lost 4 bases and 4 bases, there was a span of 22 bases. The CDR3 has 17 residues. Germline CDR1 and CDR2: MDHEN and SYDVKM. The DNA for the CDR3 is TGTGCCAGCAGTTACAGGGACGGGGGAGGCCGGGGAGAGACCCAGTACTTC. Residues: CASSYRDGGGRGETQYF.

The DNA of the CDR3 is TGTGCCAGCTCATCGGGGGATAGCAATCAGCCCCAGCATTTT. Protein: CASSSGDSNQPQHF. J is TRBJ1-5 and V is TRBV18; D perhaps matches TRBD1 (5 bases). CDR3 length: 14 amino acids. CDR1 and CDR2 from the germline V gene are KGHSH and LQKENI. V lost 5 bases, J lost 0 bases, and 8 bases lay in between.

V gene TRBV6-7 combines with J gene TRBJ1-5; 8 bases align to TRBD1. TRBV6-7 is identified as an open reading frame with a role that is uncertain. The CDR3 has 16 residues. J was trimmed by 2 bases and V by 2 bases; bases with no gene match: 5. The CDR3 nucleotides are TGTGCCAGCAGTTACGTTTCAGGGGGCGGCAATCAGCCCCAGCATTTT. It is translated as CASSYVSGGGNQPQHF.

This clonotype showed up many times. The chain combines TRBV28 with TRBJ2-7; TRBD1 aligns across 7 bases. V shed 7 bases and J 4 bases; nucleotides not matched to a gene: 7. Looked up from germline, CDR1 is MDHEN and CDR2 is SYDVKM. CDR3 length equals 13 residues. The CDR3, as DNA: TGTGCCAGCAACCCCCAACAGGGGTACGAGCAGTACTTC. Translating gives CASNPQQGYEQYF.

The sample holds many counts of this clonotype. The chain carries TRBV7-9 and TRBJ2-7, with 9 bases matching TRBD1. Germline V gene data show CDR1 as SEHNR and CDR2 as FQNEAQ (reference sequence). The CDR3 has 18 amino acids. J gave up 2 bases and V 4 bases, and 15 bases lay outside the gene matches. CDR3 sequence reads: CASSSRGADRGLPYEQYF. In DNA, the CDR3 is TGTGCCAGCAGCTCTCGCGGGGCGGACAGGGGACTCCCCTACGAGCAGTACTTC.

This clonotype has at least ten counts. V is TRBV28 and J is TRBJ1-5; 7 bases line up with TRBD1. The V and J ends lost 4 bases and 5 bases, in that order; junction bases with no gene match: 17. Germline V gives CDR1 MDHEN, CDR2 SYDVKM. The CDR3 has 18 residues. The CDR3 spells CASSSTTTLGTADQPQHF. CDR3 nucleotides: TGTGCCAGCAGTTCCACGACGACTCTCGGGACAGCGGATCAGCCCCAGCATTTT.

This chain connects TRBV11-2 to TRBJ2-5; D is unclear. Between the trimmed V and J ends, which lost 7 bases and 5 bases, there was a span of 11 bases. The CDR3 runs 12 residues. Germline V gene lookup returns CDR1 SGHAT and CDR2 FQNNGV. The CDR3 sequence: CASISPAETQYF. The CDR3 bases are TGTGCCAGCATCTCGCCAGCGGAGACCCAGTACTTC.